This passage covers 9 T cell receptor beta chains from one sample sequenced in a study of blood T cell repertoires in COVID-19. Some clones are missing from TCRdb's copy, which holds only in-frame ones; the method was immunoSEQ multiplex PCR. The sample includes around 65,000 clones, approximately 79% seen only once; the top ten take around 21%. Material: peripheral blood. The source is a woman aged 80 or over with active or convalescent COVID-19.

The V and J genes are TRBV5-1 and TRBJ1-2; 10 bases match TRBD1. Germline V CDR1 and CDR2: SGHRS, YFSETQ. This CDR3 comprises 17 residues. Trimming took 3 bases from V and 4 from J; bases not matched to a gene: 12. CDR3 nucleotide sequence: TGCGCCAGCAGCTCTGGGACAGGGGTAAGGGAGCTCTATGGCTACACCTTC. It codes for CASSSGTGVRELYGYTF. Full variable domain (outside the CDR3, taken from reference TRBV5-1 and TRBJ1-2): KAGVTQTPRYLIKTRGQQVTLSCSPISGHRSVSWYQQTPGQGLQFLFEYFSETQRNKGNFPGRFSGRQFSNSRSEMNVSTLELGDSALYLCASSSGTGVRELYGYTFGSGTRLTVV.

V is TRBV6-5 and J is TRBJ1-2; tentatively, D is TRBD1 (5 bases). Germline CDR1 and CDR2: MNHEY and SVGAGI. Trimming left V 1 base short and J 6 bases short, with 18 bases between. The CDR3 is made up of 16 amino acids. DNA of the CDR3: TGTGCCAGCAGTTACTTGTTTGCAGGAGGGACGGATGGCTACACCTTC. It codes for CASSYLFAGGTDGYTF.

The chain uses TRBV19 and TRBJ2-7, with D possibly TRBD1 on 6 matching bases. Trimming pared 6 bases from V and 2 bases from J, leaving 11 bases between. The CDR3 is 13 residues long. The germline V gene encodes CDR1 LNHDA and CDR2 SQIVND (reference sequence). CDR3 region: CASRTGTPYEQYF. DNA of the CDR3: TGTGCCAGTAGAACCGGGACACCCTACGAGCAGTACTTC. The variable domain in full, completed from reference TRBV19 and TRBJ2-7, reads DGGITQSPKYLFRKEGQNVTLSCEQNLNHDAMYWYRQDPGQGLRLIYYSQIVNDFQKGDIAEGYSVSREKKESFPLTVTSAQKNPTAFYLCASRTGTPYEQYFGPGTRLTVT.

The chain recombines TRBV18 with TRBJ1-4; no clear D. Germline CDR1 KGHSH, CDR2 LQKENI. V dropped 6 bases and J dropped 4 bases, with 9 bases sitting between them. The CDR3 consists of 13 residues. The CDR3 is CASSQEVNEKLFF. CDR3 nucleotides: TGTGCCAGCTCCCAGGAGGTTAATGAAAAACTGTTTTTT.

CDR3 region: CASSGKSREDTQYF. In DNA, the CDR3 is TGTGCCAGCAGTGGTAAGAGCCGGGAGGATACGCAGTATTTT. The chain is built from TRBV2 and TRBJ2-3; possibly TRBD2 for D (6 bases). Trimming shortened V by 4 bases and J by 6 bases, and 14 bases separated the two germline ends. The CDR3 loop spans 14 amino acids. The V gene's germline CDR1 is SNHLY and CDR2 FYNNEI.

The CDR3 DNA follows: TGTGCCAGCAGCCTAAGCAGGACAGCTGATACGCAGTATTTT. As protein: CASSLSRTADTQYF. The V call is TRBV7-2, the J call TRBJ2-3, with D perhaps TRBD1 (6 bases). Germline V gene lookup returns CDR1 SGHTA and CDR2 FQGNSA. This CDR3 is 14 amino acids long. Trimming took off 5 bases at V and 6 bases at J, with 15 bases between the two ends.

This clone was detected a few times. The gene calls are TRBV5-1 and TRBJ1-2, with 7 bases matching TRBD1. V was pared by 0 bases and J by 8 bases, with 13 bases of the junction left unmatched. CDR1 and CDR2 from the germline V gene are SGHRS and YFSETQ. CDR3 length: 16 amino acids. The CDR3 DNA sequence: TGCGCCAGCAGCTTGGGGCCACAGGGGACCTCGGGGGGCTACACCTTC. Protein sequence: CASSLGPQGTSGGYTF. Full variable domain (rest looked up from reference TRBV5-1 and TRBJ1-2): KAGVTQTPRYLIKTRGQQVTLSCSPISGHRSVSWYQQTPGQGLQFLFEYFSETQRNKGNFPGRFSGRQFSNSRSEMNVSTLELGDSALYLCASSLGPQGTSGGYTFGSGTRLTVV.

The rearrangement links TRBV6-8 to TRBJ1-2; D is undetermined. CDR1 and CDR2 from the germline V gene are MNHGY and SAAAGT. The CDR3 has 10 residues. V gave up 10 bases and J gave up 8 bases, with 11 bases separating them. For the CDR3, the DNA is TGTGCCATCTTCGACGGGGGCTACACCTTC. Amino acids: CAIFDGGYTF.

V is TRBV7-3 and J is TRBJ2-3, with 14 bases fitting TRBD2. The CDR3 loop spans 21 amino acids. Germline-derived CDR1 and CDR2 are SGHTA and FQGTGA. J was trimmed by 5 bases and V by 2 bases; bases with no gene match: 18. As DNA, the CDR3 is TGTGCCAGCAGCTTATCCTCCTCCTTCCGGACTAGCGGGGGGCCGAGAGATACGCAGTATTTT. Encoded protein: CASSLSSSFRTSGGPRDTQYF. Complete variable domain (other parts from reference TRBV7-3 and TRBJ2-3): GAGVSQTPSNKVTEKGKYVELRCDPISGHTALYWYRQSLGQGPEFLIYFQGTGAADDSGLPNDRFFAVRPEGSVSTLKIQRTERGDSAVYLCASSLSSSFRTSGGPRDTQYFGPGTRLTVL.